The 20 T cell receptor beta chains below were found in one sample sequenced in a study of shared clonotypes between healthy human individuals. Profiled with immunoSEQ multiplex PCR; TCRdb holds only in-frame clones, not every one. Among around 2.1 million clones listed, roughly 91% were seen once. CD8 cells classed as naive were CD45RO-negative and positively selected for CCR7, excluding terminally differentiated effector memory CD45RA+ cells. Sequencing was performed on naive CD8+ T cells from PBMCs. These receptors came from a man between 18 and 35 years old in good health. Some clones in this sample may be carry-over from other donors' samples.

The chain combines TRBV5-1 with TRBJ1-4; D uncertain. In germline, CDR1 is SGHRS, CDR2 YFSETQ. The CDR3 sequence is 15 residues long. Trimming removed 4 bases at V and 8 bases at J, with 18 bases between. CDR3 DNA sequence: TGCGCCAGCAGCCCCATTGATGTATCCTTAGAAAAACTGTTTTTT. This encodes CASSPIDVSLEKLFF.

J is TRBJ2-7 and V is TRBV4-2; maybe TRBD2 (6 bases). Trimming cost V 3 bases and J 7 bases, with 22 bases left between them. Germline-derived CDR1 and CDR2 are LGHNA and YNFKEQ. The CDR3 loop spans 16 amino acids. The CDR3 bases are TGTGCCAGCAGCCACGAAGAGCGGGCCTTCCCGGGTGAGCAGTACTTC. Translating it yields CASSHEERAFPGEQYF.

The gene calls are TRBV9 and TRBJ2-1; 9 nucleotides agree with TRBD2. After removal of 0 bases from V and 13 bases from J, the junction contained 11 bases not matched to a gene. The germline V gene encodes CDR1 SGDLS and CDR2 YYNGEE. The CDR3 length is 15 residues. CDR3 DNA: TGTGCCAGCAGCGTAGAGGGCGGGAGGGCCGCTGATCAGTTCTTC. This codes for CASSVEGGRAADQFF. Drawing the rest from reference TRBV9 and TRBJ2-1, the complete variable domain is DSGVTQTPKHLITATGQRVTLRCSPRSGDLSVYWYQQSLDQGLQFLIQYYNGEERAKGNILERFSAQQFPDLHSELNLSSLELGDSALYFCASSVEGGRAADQFFGPGTRLTVL.

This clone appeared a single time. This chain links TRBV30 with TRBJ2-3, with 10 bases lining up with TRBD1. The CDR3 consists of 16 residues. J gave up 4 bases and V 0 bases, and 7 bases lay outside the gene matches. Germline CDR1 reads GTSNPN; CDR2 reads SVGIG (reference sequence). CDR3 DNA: TGTGCCTGGAGTGTACGAGACAGGGGGCTCGCAGATACGCAGTATTTT. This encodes CAWSVRDRGLADTQYF.

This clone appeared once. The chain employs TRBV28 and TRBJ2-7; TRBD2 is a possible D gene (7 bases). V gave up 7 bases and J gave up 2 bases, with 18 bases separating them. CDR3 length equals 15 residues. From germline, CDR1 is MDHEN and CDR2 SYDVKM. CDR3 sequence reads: CASTPGEGETYEQYF. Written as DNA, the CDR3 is TGTGCCAGCACCCCTGGGGAGGGGGAGACCTACGAGCAGTACTTC.

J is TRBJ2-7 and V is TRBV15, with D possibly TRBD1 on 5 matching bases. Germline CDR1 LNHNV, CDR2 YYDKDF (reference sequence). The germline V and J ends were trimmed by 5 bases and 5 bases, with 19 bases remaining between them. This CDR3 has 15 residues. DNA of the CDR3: TGTGCCACCAGCTCGAAAACGACAGTACGGGACGAGCAGTACTTC. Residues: CATSSKTTVRDEQYF.

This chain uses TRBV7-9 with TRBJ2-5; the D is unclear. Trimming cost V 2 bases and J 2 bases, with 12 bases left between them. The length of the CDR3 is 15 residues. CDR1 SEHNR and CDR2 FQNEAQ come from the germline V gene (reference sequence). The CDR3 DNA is TGTGCCAGCAGCTTAAGGCTAGATCCACAAGAGACCCAGTACTTC. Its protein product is CASSLRLDPQETQYF. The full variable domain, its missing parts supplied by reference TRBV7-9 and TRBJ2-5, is DTGVSQNPRHKITKRGQNVTFRCDPISEHNRLYWYRQTLGQGPEFLTYFQNEAQLEKSRLLSDRFSAERPKGSFSTLEIQRTEQGDSAMYLCASSLRLDPQETQYFGPGTRLLVL.

The CDR3 here is CASSIGRSYEQYF. DNA of the CDR3: TGTGCCAGCAGCATCGGACGGTCCTACGAGCAGTACTTC. The rearrangement links TRBV7-9 to TRBJ2-7; D remains ambiguous. The germline V gene encodes CDR1 SEHNR and CDR2 FQNEAQ (reference sequence). There are 13 residues in the CDR3. The V gene lost 5 bases and the J gene lost 1 base, with 9 bases spanning the gap. The complete variable domain, with remaining parts taken from reference TRBV7-9 and TRBJ2-7, reads DTGVSQNPRHKITKRGQNVTFRCDPISEHNRLYWYRQTLGQGPEFLTYFQNEAQLEKSRLLSDRFSAERPKGSFSTLEIQRTEQGDSAMYLCASSIGRSYEQYFGPGTRLTVT.

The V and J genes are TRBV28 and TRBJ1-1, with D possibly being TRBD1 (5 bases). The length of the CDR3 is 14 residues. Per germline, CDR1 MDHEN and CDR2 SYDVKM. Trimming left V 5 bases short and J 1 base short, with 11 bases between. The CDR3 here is CASSTYQGNTEAFF. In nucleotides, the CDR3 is TGTGCCAGCAGTACGTATCAGGGGAACACTGAAGCTTTCTTT.

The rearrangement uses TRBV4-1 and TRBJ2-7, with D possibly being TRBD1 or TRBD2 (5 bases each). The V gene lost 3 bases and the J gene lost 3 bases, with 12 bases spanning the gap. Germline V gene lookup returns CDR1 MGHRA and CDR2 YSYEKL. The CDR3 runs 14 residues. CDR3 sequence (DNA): TGCGCCAGCAGCCATGAGGGGAATAACTACGAGCAGTACTTC. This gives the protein CASSHEGNNYEQYF.

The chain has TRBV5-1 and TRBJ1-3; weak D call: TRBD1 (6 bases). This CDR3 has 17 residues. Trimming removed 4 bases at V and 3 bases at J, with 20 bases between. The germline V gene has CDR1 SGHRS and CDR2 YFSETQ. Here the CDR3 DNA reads TGCGCCAGCAGCCCGGCGGGGGGGACAAGATTTGGAAACACCATATATTTT. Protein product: CASSPAGGTRFGNTIYF. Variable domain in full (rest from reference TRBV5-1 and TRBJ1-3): KAGVTQTPRYLIKTRGQQVTLSCSPISGHRSVSWYQQTPGQGLQFLFEYFSETQRNKGNFPGRFSGRQFSNSRSEMNVSTLELGDSALYLCASSPAGGTRFGNTIYFGEGSWLTVV.

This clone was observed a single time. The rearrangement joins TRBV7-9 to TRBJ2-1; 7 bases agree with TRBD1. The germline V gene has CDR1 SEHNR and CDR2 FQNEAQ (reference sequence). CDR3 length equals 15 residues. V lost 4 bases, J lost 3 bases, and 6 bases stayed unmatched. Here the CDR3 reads CASSSGQTYYNEQFF. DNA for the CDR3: TGTGCCAGCAGCTCGGGACAGACTTACTACAATGAGCAGTTCTTC. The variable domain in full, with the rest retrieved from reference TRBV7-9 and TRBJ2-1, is DTGVSQNPRHKITKRGQNVTFRCDPISEHNRLYWYRQTLGQGPEFLTYFQNEAQLEKSRLLSDRFSAERPKGSFSTLEIQRTEQGDSAMYLCASSSGQTYYNEQFFGPGTRLTVL.

CDR3 in amino acids: CASSQGVGGNSPLHF. In DNA form, the CDR3 reads TGCGCCAGCAGCCAAGGGGTAGGGGGGAATTCACCCCTCCACTTT. This chain joins TRBV4-1 and TRBJ1-6, with D possibly being TRBD1 (6 bases). The germline V and J ends were trimmed by 1 base and 7 bases, with 11 bases remaining between them. The germline gives CDR1 MGHRA, CDR2 YSYEKL. The CDR3 is made up of 15 amino acids.

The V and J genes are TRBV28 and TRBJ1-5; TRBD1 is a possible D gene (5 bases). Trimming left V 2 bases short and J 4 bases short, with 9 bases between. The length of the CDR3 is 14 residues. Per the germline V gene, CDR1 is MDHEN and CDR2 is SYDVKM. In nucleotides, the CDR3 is TGTGCCAGCAGTTTAGTTTGGGGGAATCAGCCCCAGCATTTT. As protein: CASSLVWGNQPQHF.

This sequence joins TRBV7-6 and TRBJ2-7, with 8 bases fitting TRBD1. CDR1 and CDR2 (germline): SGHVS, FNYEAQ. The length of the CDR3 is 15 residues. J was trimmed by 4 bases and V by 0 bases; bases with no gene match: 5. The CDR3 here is CASSLAGGQVYEQYF. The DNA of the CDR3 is TGTGCCAGCAGCTTAGCAGGGGGACAGGTATACGAGCAGTACTTC.

The DNA of the CDR3 is TGTGCCAGCACCTACGAAAGGGACCGGCGGACCCAGTACTTC. Residues: CASTYERDRRTQYF. The chain carries TRBV5-4 and TRBJ2-5, with D perhaps given as TRBD1 or TRBD2 (5 bases each). The CDR3 is 14 amino acids. Germline V CDR1 and CDR2: SGHNT, YYREEE (reference sequence). Deletions cut 6 bases from V and 7 bases from J, with 19 bases between.

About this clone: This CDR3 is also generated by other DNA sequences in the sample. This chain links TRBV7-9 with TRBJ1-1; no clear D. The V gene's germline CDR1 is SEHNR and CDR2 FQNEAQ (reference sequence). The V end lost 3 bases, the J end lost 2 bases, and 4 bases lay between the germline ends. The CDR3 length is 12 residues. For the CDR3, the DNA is TGTGCCAGCAGCTTCCCCAACACTGAAGCTTTCTTT. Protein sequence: CASSFPNTEAFF.

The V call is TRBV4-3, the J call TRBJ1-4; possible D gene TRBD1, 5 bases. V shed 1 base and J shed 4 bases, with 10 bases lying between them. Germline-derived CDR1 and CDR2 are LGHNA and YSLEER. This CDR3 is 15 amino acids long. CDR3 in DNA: TGCGCCAGCAGCCAAGGTACAGGAATTAATGAAAAACTGTTTTTT. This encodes CASSQGTGINEKLFF.

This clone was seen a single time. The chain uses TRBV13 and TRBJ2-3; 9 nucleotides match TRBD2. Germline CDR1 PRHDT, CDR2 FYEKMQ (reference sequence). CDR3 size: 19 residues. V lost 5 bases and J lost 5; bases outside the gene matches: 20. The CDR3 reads CASSAPSSESGRQEDTQYF. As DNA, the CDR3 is TGTGCCAGCAGCGCCCCGTCCTCAGAGAGCGGGAGGCAAGAAGATACGCAGTATTTT.

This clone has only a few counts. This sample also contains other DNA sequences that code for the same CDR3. The CDR3, as DNA: TGTGCCAGCAGTGACGGAGAGACCCAGTACTTC. Encoded protein: CASSDGETQYF. This sequence joins TRBV2 and TRBJ2-5; no clear D. The V gene's germline CDR1 is SNHLY and CDR2 FYNNEI. This CDR3 spans 11 amino acids. V lost 3 bases to trimming and J lost 4 bases, with 3 bases between them. Filled out from reference TRBV2 and TRBJ2-5, the complete variable domain reads EPEVTQTPSHQVTQMGQEVILRCVPISNHLYFYWYRQILGQKVEFLVSFYNNEISEKSEIFDDQFSVERPDGSNFTLKIRSTKLEDSAMYFCASSDGETQYFGPGTRLLVL.